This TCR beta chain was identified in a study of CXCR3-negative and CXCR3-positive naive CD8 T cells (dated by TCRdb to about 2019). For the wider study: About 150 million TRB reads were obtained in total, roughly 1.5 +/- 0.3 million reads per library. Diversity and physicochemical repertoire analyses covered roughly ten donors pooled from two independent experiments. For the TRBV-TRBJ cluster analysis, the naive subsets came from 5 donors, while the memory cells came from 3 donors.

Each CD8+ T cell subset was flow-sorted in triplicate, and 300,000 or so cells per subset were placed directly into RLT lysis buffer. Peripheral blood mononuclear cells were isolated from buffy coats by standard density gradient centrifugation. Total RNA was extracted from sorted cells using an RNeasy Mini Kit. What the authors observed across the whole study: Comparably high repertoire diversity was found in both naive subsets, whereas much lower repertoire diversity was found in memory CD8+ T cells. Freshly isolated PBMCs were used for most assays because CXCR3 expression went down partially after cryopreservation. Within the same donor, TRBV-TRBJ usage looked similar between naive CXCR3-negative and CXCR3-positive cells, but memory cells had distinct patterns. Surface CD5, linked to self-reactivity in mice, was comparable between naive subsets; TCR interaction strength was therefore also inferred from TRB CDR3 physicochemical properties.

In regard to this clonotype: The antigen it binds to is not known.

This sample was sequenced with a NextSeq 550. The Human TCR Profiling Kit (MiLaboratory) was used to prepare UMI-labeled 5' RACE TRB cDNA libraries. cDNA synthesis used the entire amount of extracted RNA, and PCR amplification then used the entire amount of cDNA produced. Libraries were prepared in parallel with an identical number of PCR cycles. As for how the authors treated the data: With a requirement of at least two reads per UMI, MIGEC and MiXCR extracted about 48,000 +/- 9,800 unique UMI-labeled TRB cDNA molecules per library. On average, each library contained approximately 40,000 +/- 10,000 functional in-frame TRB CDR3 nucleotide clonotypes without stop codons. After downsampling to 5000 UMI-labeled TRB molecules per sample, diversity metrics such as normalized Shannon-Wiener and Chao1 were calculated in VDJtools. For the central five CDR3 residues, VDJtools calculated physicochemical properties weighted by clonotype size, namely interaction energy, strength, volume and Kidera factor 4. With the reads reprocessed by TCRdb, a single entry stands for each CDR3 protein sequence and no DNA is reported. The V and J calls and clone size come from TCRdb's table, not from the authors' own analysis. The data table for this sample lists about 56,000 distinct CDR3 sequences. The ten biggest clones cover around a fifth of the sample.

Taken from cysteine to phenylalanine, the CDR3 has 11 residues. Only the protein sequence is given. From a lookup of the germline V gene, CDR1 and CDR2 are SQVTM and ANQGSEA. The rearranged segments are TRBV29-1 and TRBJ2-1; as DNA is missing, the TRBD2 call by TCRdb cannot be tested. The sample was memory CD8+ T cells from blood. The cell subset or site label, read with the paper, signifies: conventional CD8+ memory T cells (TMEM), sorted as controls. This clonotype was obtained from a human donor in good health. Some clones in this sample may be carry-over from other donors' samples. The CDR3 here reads CSCGLYNEQFF.